The 6 T cell receptor beta chains below were found in one sample sequenced in a study of CD8 T cells in Susac syndrome. Random-hexamer reverse transcription was applied to about 0.5 to 1 ug RNA. TCRdb re-derived calls from the immunoSEQ multiplex PCR reads in MiXCR, one entry per CDR3 protein. Of 150,000 to 190,000 distinct CDR3 sequences listed, 94% were seen once; the top ten hold over 0.2%. Sequences were obtained from CD8+ T cells from PBMCs. These receptors were collected from a human donor with multiple sclerosis.

The V and J genes are TRBV13 and TRBJ2-1; D may be TRBD2 (6 bases). The germline gives CDR1 PRHDT, CDR2 FYEKMQ (reference sequence). The CDR3 spans 14 residues. Trimming shortened V by 5 bases and J by 3 bases, and 11 bases separated the two germline ends. The chain's CDR3 is CASSLGTHYNEQFF. In DNA form, the CDR3 reads TGTGCCAGCAGCCTCGGGACTCACTACAATGAGCAGTTCTTC.

The chain is built from TRBV29-1 and TRBJ2-7; TRBD1 matches at 10 bases. Germline lookup yields CDR1 SQVTM and CDR2 ANQGSEA. The CDR3 totals 13 residues. V lost 6 bases, J lost 3 bases, and 5 bases stayed unmatched. The CDR3 DNA is TGCAGCGTAGGGACAGGGGATAACTACGAGCAGTACTTC. Protein sequence: CSVGTGDNYEQYF.

V usage is TRBV30 and J usage is TRBJ1-3; no firm D call. CDR1 is GTSNPN and CDR2 is SVGIG in the germline V gene (reference sequence). Trimming shortened V by 0 bases and J by 0 bases, and 12 bases separated the two germline ends. This CDR3 spans 16 amino acids. CDR3 region: CAWSVRLELSGNTIYF. CDR3 nucleotides: TGTGCCTGGAGTGTACGACTAGAACTCTCTGGAAACACCATATATTTT.

This clonotype was detected only once. V and J are TRBV29-1 and TRBJ2-7; no clear D. CDR3 size: 12 residues. The V and J ends lost 4 bases and 0 bases respectively, with 7 bases between them. Germline V gene sequence: CDR1 SQVTM, CDR2 ANQGSEA. The CDR3 protein is CSVGRPSYEQYF. The CDR3 DNA reads TGCAGCGTTGGGCGGCCCTCCTACGAGCAGTACTTC.

This chain uses TRBV29-1 with TRBJ1-1, with D unclear. This CDR3 contains 12 residues. V was clipped by 0 bases and J by 8 bases, with 10 bases between them. The V gene's germline CDR1 is SQVTM and CDR2 ANQGSEA. In DNA, the CDR3 is TGCAGCGTTGAAGATCAGGTCGCCGAAGCTTTCTTT. Protein sequence: CSVEDQVAEAFF. The full variable domain, rest sourced from reference TRBV29-1 and TRBJ1-1, is SAVISQKPSRDICQRGTSLTIQCQVDSQVTMMFWYRQQPGQSLTLIATANQGSEATYESGFVIDKFPISRPNLTFSTLTVSNMSPEDSSIYLCSVEDQVAEAFFGQGTRLTVV.

The chain employs TRBV20-1 and TRBJ2-1; 12 positions agree with TRBD2. V lost 7 bases, J lost 14 bases, and 12 bases stayed unmatched. The CDR3 is made up of 13 amino acids. The germline V gene encodes CDR1 DFQATT and CDR2 SNEGSKA (reference sequence). CDR3 sequence: CSVTAGTSGHKFF. CDR3 DNA: TGCAGTGTTACGGCCGGGACTAGCGGGCATAAGTTCTTC.